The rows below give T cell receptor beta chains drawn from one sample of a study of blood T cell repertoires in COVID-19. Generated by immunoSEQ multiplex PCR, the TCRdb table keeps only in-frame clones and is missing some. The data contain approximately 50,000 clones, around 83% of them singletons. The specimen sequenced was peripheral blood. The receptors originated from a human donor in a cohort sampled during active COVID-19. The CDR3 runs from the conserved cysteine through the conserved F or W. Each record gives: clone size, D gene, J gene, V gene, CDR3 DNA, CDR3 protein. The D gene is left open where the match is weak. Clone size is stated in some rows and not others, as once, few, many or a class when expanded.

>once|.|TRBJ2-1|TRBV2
TGTGCCAGCAGTGAAGGGCTCTTCTCCTACAATGAGCAGTTCTTC
CASSEGLFSYNEQFF
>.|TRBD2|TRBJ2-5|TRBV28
TGTGCCAGCAGCCCGGCAGCGGGGTTCCAAGAGACCCAGTACTTC
CASSPAAGFQETQYF
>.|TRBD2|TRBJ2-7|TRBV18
TGTGCCAGCTCACCACCGGCTAGCGGGGGTTACGAGCAGTACTTC
CASSPPASGGYEQYF
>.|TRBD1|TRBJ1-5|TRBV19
TGTGCCAGTAGTATAGATGAGCGGACAGGAATCTATCAGCCCCAGCATTTT
CASSIDERTGIYQPQHF
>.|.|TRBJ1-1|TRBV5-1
TGCGCCAGCAGCTTGGGGCCGGGAGACACTGAAGCTTTCTTT
CASSLGPGDTEAFF
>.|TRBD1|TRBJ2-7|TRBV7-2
TGTGCCAGCAGCGCGCCCGGGACAGGGAGGAGCGAGCAGTACTTC
CASSAPGTGRSEQYF
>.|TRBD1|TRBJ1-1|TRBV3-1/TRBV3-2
TGTGCCAGCAGCCCCCTCATTGGGACAGGGGAGACTGAAGCTTTCTTT
CASSPLIGTGETEAFF
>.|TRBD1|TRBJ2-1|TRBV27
TGTGCCAGCAGTTTTTTCGCACTGTCAGGGGGGCAGTTCTTC
CASSFFALSGGQFF
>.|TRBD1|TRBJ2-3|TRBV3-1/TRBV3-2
TGTGCCAGCAGCCAAGAGGGGACAGAGACAGATACGCAGTATTTT
CASSQEGTETDTQYF
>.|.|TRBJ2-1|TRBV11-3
TGTGCCAGCAGTTTTGCTGGGAGTGGAGATGAGCAGTTCTTC
CASSFAGSGDEQFF
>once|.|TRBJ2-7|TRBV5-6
TGTGCCAGCAGCTTGACAGCCACCTACGAGCAGTACTTC
CASSLTATYEQYF
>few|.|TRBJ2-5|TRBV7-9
TGTGCCAGCAGCTTAGTTTTGGGGGGACAAGAGACCCAGTACTTC
CASSLVLGGQETQYF
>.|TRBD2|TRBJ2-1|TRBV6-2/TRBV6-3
TGTGCCAGCAGTTACAATGCGGGAGGAGAGCAGTTCTTC
CASSYNAGGEQFF
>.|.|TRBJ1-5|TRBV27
TGTGCCAGCAGTCCTCACACAGGGTCAATCGAGCCCCAGCATTTT
CASSPHTGSIEPQHF
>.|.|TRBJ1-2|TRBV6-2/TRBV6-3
TGTGCCAGCAGCCGACAGGAGGACTATGGCTACACCTTC
CASSRQEDYGYTF
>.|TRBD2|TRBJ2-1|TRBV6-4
TGTGCCAGCAGTGCTCGAGCGGGGGTAAACTACAATGAGCAGTTCTTC
CASSARAGVNYNEQFF
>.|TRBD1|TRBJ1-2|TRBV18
TGTGCCAGCTCACCAGGGGGACAGAGGGCGGACACCTTC
CASSPGGQRADTF
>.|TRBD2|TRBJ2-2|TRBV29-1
TGCAGCGTTGAAGATCGGTCAGCGGGAGGGGTAGGCACCGGGGAGCTGTTTTTT
CSVEDRSAGGVGTGELFF
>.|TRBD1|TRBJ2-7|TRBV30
TGTGCCTGGAGTACAGGGGGGTTTGGCTACGAGCAGTACTTC
CAWSTGGFGYEQYF
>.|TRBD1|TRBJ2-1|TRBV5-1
TGCGCCAGCAGCCCCGCCGGGACAGGGGCCTACAATGAGCAGTTCTTC
CASSPAGTGAYNEQFF
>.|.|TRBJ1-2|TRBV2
TGTGCCAGCAGTGAAGCGGGCAGAAGGAAGGAAGGCTACACCTTC
CASSEAGRRKEGYTF
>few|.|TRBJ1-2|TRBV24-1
TGTGCCGTTTCCAGGGGACCGGGTGGCTACACCTTC
CAVSRGPGGYTF
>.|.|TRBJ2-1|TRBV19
TGTGCCAGTAGTAACACGGGGGATGAGCAGTTCTTC
CASSNTGDEQFF
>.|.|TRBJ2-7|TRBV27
TGTGCCAGCAGTTTAACACAGTACCCTAACGAGCAGTACTTC
CASSLTQYPNEQYF
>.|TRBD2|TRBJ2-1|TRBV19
TGTGCCAGTACCAGGGACTACCGCTCCTACAATGAGCAGTTCTTC
CASTRDYRSYNEQFF
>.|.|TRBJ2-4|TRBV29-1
TGCAGCGTCTTACAGGGAACGGACAAAAACATTCAGTACTTC
CSVLQGTDKNIQYF
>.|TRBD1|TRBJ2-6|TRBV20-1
TGCAGTGCTAGTCGGTCCGACAGGGAATTCTCTGGGGCCAACGTCCTGACTTTC
CSASRSDREFSGANVLTF
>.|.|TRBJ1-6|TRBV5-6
TGTGCCAGCAGCCCTACACCGGGACAATATAATTCACCCCTCCACTTT
CASSPTPGQYNSPLHF
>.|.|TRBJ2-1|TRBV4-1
TGCGCCAGCAGCCAATACGGGGAGGGGGTCGGGAGGTCGCCCTACAATGAGCAGTTCTTC
CASSQYGEGVGRSPYNEQFF
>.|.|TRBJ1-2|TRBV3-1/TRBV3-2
TGTGCCAGCAGCCAAGTCGGGAACAGTGGCTACACCTTC
CASSQVGNSGYTF
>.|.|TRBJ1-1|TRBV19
TGTGCCAGTATAGGGAAAGGGAGCTCTGAAGCTTTCTTT
CASIGKGSSEAFF
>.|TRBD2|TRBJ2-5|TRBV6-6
TGTGCCAGCAGTTACTCAGCGGGAGTTGGCCAAGAGACCCAGTACTTC
CASSYSAGVGQETQYF
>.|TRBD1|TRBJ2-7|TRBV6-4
TGTGCCAGCAGTAGGGGCAGGGGGTACGAGCAGTACTTC
CASSRGRGYEQYF
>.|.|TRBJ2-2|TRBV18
TGTGCCAGCTCACCAGTGGCTAGCCGAGACGGGGAGCTGTTTTTT
CASSPVASRDGELFF
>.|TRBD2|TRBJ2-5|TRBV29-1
TGCAGCGTTGAAGACCCCCGGCGGGAGGAGACCCAGTACTTC
CSVEDPRREETQYF
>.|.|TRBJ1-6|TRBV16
TGTGCCAGCAGCTCTGGACAGCGCAGCTCCTATAATTCACCCCTCCACTTT
CASSSGQRSSYNSPLHF
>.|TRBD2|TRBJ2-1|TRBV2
TGTGCCAGCAACCTGTCCTACGGGGGGGTCGAAGACAATGAGCAGTTCTTC
CASNLSYGGVEDNEQFF
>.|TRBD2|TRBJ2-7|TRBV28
TGTGCCAGCAGCCCCGGCGGTAGCGGGAGGGAAAGCTCCTACGAGCAGTACTTC
CASSPGGSGRESSYEQYF
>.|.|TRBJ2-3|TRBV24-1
TGTGCCACCAGTGGGCAGGTCGGAACAGATACGCAGTATTTT
CATSGQVGTDTQYF
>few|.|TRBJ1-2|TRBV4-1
TGCGCCAGCAGCCACTCGACCGGGGGCTACACCTTC
CASSHSTGGYTF
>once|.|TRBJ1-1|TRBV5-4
TGTGCCAGCAGCCCGGGTACAGGGTCTCGGAACACTGAAGCTTTCTTT
CASSPGTGSRNTEAFF
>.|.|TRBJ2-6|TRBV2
TGTGCCAGCAAGGGGGGGGCCAACGTCCTGACTTTC
CASKGGANVLTF
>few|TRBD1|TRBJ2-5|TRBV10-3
TGTGCCATCAGTGAAGGGGGGACAGGGGTAGAGACCCAGTACTTC
CAISEGGTGVETQYF
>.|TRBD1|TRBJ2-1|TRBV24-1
TGTGCCACCAGTGACCCCGGACAGGGTAAGGGGGTCAATGAGCAGTTCTTC
CATSDPGQGKGVNEQFF
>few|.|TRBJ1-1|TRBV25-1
TGTGCCAGCAGGACTGACACTGAAGCTTTCTTT
CASRTDTEAFF
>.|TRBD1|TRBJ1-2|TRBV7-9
TGTGCCAGCAGCTTTGACAGGGTCGGCTACACCTTC
CASSFDRVGYTF
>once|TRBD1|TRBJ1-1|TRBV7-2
TGTGCCAGCAGCCACGGACAGGGAACTTCCTGGGCTGAAGCTTTCTTT
CASSHGQGTSWAEAFF
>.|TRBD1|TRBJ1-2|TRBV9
TGTGCCAGCAGCGTGGGTGACAGGGGAGATGGCTACACCTTC
CASSVGDRGDGYTF
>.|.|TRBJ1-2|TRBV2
TGTGCCAGCAGTCGAAGACAGGAGACTCCCTATGGCTACACCTTC
CASSRRQETPYGYTF
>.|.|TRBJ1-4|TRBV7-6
TGTGCCAGCAGCCCAACCGGGACACGGAATGAAAAACTGTTTTTT
CASSPTGTRNEKLFF
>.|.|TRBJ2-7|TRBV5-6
TGTGCCAGCAGCGCGGCACCGGGTCCCTACGAGCAGTACTTC
CASSAAPGPYEQYF
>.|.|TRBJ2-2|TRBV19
TGTGCCAGTAGTATTGAGAGTCAGGGGTACACCGGGGAGCTGTTTTTT
CASSIESQGYTGELFF
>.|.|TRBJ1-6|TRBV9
TGTGCCAGCAGCGTAGAGGAGGGTAGGCCGTATAATTCACCCCTCCACTTT
CASSVEEGRPYNSPLHF